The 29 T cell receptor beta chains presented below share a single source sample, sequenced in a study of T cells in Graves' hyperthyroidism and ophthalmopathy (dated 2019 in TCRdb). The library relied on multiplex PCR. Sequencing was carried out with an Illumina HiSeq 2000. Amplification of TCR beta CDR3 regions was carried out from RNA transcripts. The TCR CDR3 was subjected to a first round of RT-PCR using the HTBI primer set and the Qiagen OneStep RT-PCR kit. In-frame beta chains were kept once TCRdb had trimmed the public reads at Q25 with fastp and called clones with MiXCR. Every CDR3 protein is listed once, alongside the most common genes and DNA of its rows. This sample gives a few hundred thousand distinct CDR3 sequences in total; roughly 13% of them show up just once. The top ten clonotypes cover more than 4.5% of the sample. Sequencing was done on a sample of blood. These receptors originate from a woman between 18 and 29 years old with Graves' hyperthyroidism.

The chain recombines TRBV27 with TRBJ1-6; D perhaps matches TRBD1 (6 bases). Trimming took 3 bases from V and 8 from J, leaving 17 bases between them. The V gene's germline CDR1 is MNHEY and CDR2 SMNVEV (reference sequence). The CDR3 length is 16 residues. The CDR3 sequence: CASSFFGDKWDSPLHF. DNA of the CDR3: TGTGCCAGCAGTTTTTTCGGGGACAAGTGGGATTCACCCCTCCACTTT.

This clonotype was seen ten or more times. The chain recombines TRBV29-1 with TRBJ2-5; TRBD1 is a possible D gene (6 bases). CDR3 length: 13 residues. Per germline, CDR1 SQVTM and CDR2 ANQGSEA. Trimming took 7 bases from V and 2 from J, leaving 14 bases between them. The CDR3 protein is CSANRGQQETQYF. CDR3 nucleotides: TGCAGCGCCAACCGGGGACAACAAGAGACCCAGTACTTC.

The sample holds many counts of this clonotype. This CDR3 reads CASIGASGTPSYNEQFF. The DNA for the CDR3 is TGTGCCAGCATAGGGGCTAGCGGGACCCCTTCCTACAATGAGCAGTTCTTC. The V and J genes are TRBV28 and TRBJ2-1, with 9 positions matching TRBD2. Germline CDR1 is MDHEN and CDR2 is SYDVKM. The V segment lost 7 bases and the J segment 1 base; nucleotides outside the gene matches: 11. This CDR3 region has 17 residues.

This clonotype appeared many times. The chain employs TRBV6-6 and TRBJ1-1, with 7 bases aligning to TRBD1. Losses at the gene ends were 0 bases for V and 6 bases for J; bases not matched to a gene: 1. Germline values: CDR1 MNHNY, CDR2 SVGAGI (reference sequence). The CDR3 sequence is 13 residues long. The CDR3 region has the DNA TGTGCCAGCAGTTACTCAGGGGGCTCTGAAGCTTTCTTT. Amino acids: CASSYSGGSEAFF.

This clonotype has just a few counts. The CDR3 loop reads CASSQVDLRDYGYTF. CDR3 DNA: TGTGCCAGCAGCCAAGTTGATCTCCGGGACTATGGCTACACCTTC. The chain carries TRBV3-1 and TRBJ1-2; D remains unclear. Germline V gene data show CDR1 as LGHDT and CDR2 as YNNKEL (reference sequence). The CDR3 is 15 amino acids. The V and J ends lost 1 base and 3 bases respectively, with 12 bases between them.

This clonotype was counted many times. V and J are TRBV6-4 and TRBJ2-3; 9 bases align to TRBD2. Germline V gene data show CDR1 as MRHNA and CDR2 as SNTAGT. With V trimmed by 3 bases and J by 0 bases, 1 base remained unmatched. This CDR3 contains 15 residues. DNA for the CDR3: TGTGCCAGCAGTGAAGCGGGAGGAAGCACAGATACGCAGTATTTT. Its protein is CASSEAGGSTDTQYF.

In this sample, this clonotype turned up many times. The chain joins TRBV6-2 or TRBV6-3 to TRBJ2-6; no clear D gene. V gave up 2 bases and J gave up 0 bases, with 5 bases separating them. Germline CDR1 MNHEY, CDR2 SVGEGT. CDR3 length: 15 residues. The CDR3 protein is CASSYRNSGANVLTF. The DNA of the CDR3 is TGTGCCAGCAGTTACAGGAACTCTGGGGCCAACGTCCTGACTTTC.

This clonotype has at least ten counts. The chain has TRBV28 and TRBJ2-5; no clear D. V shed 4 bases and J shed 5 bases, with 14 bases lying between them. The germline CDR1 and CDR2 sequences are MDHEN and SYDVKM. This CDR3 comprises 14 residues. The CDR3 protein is CASSSVTVGETQYF. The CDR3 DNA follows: TGTGCCAGCAGTTCAGTGACCGTGGGGGAGACCCAGTACTTC.

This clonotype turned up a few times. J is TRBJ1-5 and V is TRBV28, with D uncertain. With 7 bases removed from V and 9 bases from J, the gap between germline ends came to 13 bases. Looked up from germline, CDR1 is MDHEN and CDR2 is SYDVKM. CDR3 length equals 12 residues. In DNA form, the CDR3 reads TGTGCCAGCAACTCGGGTGGGCGGCCCCAGCATTTT. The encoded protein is CASNSGGRPQHF.

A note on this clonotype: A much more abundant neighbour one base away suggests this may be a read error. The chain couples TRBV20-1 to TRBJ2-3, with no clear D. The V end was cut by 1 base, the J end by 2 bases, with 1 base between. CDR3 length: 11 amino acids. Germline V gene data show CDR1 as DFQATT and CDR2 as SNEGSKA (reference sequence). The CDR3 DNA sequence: TGCAGTGCTAGAGCCACAGATACGCAGTATTTT. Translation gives CSARATDTQYF.

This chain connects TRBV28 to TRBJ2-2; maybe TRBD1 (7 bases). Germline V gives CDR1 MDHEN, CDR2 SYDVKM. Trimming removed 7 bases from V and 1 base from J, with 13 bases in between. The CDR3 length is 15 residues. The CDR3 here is CASTGGGLNTGELFF. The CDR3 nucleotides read TGTGCCAGCACCGGAGGGGGCTTGAACACCGGGGAGCTGTTTTTT.

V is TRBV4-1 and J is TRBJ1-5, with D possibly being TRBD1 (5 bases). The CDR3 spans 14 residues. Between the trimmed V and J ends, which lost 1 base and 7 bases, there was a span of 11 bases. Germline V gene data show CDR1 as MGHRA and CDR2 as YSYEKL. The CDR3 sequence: CASSQGATVQPQHF. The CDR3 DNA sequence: TGCGCCAGCAGCCAAGGCGCGACAGTCCAGCCCCAGCATTTT.

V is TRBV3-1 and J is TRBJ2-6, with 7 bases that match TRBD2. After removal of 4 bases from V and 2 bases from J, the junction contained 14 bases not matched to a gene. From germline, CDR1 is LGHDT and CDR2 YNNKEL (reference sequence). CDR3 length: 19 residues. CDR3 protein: CASSLKVLAGATGANVLTF. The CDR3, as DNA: TGTGCCAGCAGCCTCAAGGTCTTGGCGGGAGCTACTGGGGCCAACGTCCTGACTTTC.

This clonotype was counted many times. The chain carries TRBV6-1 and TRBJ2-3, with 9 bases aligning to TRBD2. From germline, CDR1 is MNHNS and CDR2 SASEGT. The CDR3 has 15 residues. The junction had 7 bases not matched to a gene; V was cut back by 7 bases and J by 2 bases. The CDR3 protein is CASTLSGSYTDTQYF. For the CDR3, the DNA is TGTGCCAGCACCCTTAGCGGGAGTTACACAGATACGCAGTATTTT.

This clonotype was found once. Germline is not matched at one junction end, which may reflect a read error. The CDR3 DNA is TGTGCTAGCAGCCAAACCAGGGGGCCCACCGGGGAGCTGTTTTTT. It codes for CASSQTRGPTGELFF. This chain connects TRBV7-7 to TRBJ2-2; 8 bases line up with TRBD1. This CDR3 has 15 residues. In germline, CDR1 is SSHAT, CDR2 FNYEAQ (reference sequence).

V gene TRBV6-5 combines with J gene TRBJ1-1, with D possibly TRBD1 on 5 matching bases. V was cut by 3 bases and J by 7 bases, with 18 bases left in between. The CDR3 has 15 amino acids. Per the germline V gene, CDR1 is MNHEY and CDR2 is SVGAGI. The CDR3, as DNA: TGTGCCAGCAGTTATTCAGGGAAGGGCAACGGTGAAGCTTTCTTT. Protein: CASSYSGKGNGEAFF.

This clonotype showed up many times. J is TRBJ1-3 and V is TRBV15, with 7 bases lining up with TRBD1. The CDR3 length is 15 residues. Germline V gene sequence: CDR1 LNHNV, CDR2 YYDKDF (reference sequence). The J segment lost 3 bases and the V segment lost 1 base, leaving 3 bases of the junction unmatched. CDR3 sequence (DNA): TGTGCCACCAGCAGAGCGCGACAGGGTGGAAACACCATATATTTT. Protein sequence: CATSRARQGGNTIYF.

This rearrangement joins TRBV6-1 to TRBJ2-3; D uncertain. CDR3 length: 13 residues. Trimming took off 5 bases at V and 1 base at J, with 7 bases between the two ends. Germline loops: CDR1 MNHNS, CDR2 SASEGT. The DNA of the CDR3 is TGTGCCAGCAGTCAAACAGGCACAGATACGCAGTATTTT. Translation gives CASSQTGTDTQYF.

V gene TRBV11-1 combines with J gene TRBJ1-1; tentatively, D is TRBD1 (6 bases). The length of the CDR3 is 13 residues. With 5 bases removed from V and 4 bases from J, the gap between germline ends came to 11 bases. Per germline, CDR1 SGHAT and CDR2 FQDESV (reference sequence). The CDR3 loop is CASSPPRGTEAFF. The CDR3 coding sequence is TGTGCCAGCAGCCCGCCCAGGGGCACTGAAGCTTTCTTT.

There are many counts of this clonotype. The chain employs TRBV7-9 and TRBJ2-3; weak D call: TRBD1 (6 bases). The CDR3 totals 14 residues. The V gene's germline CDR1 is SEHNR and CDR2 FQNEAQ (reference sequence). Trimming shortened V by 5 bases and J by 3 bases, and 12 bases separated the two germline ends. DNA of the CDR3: TGTGCCAGCAGCCAAGCTCAGGGGACAGATACGCAGTATTTT. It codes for CASSQAQGTDTQYF.

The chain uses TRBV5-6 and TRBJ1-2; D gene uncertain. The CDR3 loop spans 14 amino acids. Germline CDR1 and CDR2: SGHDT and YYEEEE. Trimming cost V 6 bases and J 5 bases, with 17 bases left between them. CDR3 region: CASNVKGVLYGYTF. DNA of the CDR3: TGTGCCAGCAACGTAAAAGGAGTACTTTATGGCTACACCTTC.

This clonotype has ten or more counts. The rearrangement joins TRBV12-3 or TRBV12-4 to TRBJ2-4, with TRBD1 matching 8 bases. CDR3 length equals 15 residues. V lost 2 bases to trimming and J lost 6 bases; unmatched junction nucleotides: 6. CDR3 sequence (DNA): TGTGCCAGCAGTTTACTCAAAGGACAGGGAAACATTCAGTACTTC. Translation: CASSLLKGQGNIQYF.

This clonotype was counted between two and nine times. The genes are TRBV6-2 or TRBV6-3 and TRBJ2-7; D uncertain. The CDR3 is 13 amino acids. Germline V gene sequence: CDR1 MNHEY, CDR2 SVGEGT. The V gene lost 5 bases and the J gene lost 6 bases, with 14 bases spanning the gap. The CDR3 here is CASSAVIGSEQYF. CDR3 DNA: TGTGCCAGCAGTGCAGTGATTGGATCCGAGCAGTACTTC.

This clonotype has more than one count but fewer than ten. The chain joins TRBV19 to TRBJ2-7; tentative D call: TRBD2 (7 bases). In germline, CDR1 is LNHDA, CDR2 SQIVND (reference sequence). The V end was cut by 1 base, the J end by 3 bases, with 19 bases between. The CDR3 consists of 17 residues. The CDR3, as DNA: TGTGCCAGTAGTATAGGCAGGGGAGGGAGAGCCTTCTACGAGCAGTACTTC. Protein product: CASSIGRGGRAFYEQYF. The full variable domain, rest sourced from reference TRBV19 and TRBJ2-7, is DGGITQSPKYLFRKEGQNVTLSCEQNLNHDAMYWYRQDPGQGLRLIYYSQIVNDFQKGDIAEGYSVSREKKESFPLTVTSAQKNPTAFYLCASSIGRGGRAFYEQYFGPGTRLTVT.

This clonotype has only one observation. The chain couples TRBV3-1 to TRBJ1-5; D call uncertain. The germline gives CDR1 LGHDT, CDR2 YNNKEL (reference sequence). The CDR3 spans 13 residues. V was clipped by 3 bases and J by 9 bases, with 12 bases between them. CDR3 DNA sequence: TGTGCCAGCAGCCAGTTGCGAGCAGGGCCCCAGCATTTT. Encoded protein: CASSQLRAGPQHF.

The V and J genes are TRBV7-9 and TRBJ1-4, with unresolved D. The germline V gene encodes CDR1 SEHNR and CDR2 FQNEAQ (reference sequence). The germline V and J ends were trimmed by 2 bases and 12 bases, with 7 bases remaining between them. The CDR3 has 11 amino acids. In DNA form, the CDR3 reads TGTGCCAGCAGCTTACAAGGAGAACTGTTTTTT. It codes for CASSLQGELFF.

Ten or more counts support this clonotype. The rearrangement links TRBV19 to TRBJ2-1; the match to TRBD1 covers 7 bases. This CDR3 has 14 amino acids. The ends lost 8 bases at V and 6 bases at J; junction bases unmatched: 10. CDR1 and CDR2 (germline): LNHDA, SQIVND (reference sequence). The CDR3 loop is CASSHRGQGNEQFF. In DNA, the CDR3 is TGTGCCAGTTCCCACAGGGGTCAGGGCAATGAGCAGTTCTTC.

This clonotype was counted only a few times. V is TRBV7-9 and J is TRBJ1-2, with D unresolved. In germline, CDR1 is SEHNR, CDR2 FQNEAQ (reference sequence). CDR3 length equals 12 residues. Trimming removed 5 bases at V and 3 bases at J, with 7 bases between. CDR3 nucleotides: TGTGCCAGCAGCCCCGATGACTATGGCTACACCTTC. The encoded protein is CASSPDDYGYTF.

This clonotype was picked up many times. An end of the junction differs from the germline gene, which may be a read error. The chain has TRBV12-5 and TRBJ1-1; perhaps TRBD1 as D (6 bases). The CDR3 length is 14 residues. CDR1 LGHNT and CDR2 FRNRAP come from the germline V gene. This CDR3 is CASGLLTGNAEAFF. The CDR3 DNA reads TGTGCTAGTGGTTTGCTCACAGGGAACGCTGAAGCTTTCTTT.